The table lists the clone carrying this TCR beta chain with a few counts. The antigen remains undetermined. The data were obtained in a study of T cell repertoires in ileal Crohn's disease. Study conclusions and caveats: Endoscopic recurrence occurred in every patient whose clonality exceeded 26.8%. Clonal expansions were more frequent in active smokers than non-smokers at surgery.

TCRB immunosequencing input was roughly 500 nanograms of biopsy DNA per sample. Sequencing used immunoSEQ multiplex PCR; TCRdb keeps in-frame clones, though not all of them. The repertoire holds 15,000 to 20,000 clones, with around 65% as singletons. Germline loops: CDR1 MRHNA, CDR2 SNTAGT. V lost 0 bases and J 6 bases, leaving 21 bases between the germline ends. The CDR3 is 18 residues long. Included were adult ileal or ileocolonic Crohn's patients indicated for ileocolonic resection. The sequencing input was ileal tissue. The chain has TRBV6-4 and TRBJ2-1, with TRBD2 as a possible D gene (6 bases). This clonotype was sampled from an adult with Crohn's disease. The CDR3 sequence is CASSDSTFGGKLSNEQFF. The CDR3 DNA reads TGTGCCAGCAGTGACTCCACCTTCGGCGGGAAGTTGAGCAATGAGCAGTTCTTC.